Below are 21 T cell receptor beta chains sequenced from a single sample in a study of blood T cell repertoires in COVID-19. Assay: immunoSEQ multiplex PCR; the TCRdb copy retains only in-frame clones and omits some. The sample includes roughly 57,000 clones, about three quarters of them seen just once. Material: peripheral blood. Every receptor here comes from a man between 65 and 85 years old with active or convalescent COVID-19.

For the CDR3, the DNA is TGCGCCAGCAGCTTACTCACTAAGGACACTGAAGCTTTCTTT. Translation: CASSLLTKDTEAFF. The chain recombines TRBV5-1 with TRBJ1-1; no clear D gene. Germline V gene sequence: CDR1 SGHRS, CDR2 YFSETQ. The ends were cut back, 2 bases at V and 3 bases at J, with 11 bases in the middle. The CDR3 sequence is 14 residues long.

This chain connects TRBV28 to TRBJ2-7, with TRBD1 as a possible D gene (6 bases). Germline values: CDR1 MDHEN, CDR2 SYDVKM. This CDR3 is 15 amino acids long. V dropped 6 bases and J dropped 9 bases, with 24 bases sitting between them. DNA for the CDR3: TGTGCCAGCAGCTATACAGGGAGCCGAGTTAAATGGCAGTACTTC. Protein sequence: CASSYTGSRVKWQYF.

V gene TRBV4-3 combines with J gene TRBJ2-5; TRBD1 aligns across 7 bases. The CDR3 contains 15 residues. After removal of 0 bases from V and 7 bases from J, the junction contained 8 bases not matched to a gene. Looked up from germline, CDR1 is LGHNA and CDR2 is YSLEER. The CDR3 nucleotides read TGCGCCAGCAGCCAAGATCTCCAGGGGGTAGTGACCCAGTACTTC. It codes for CASSQDLQGVVTQYF.

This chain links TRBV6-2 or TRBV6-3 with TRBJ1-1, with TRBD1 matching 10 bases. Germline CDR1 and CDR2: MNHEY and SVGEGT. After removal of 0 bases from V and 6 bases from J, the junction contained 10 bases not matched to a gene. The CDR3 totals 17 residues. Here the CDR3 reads CASSYSSGQGGGSEAFF. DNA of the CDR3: TGTGCCAGCAGTTACTCGAGTGGACAGGGGGGAGGGTCTGAAGCTTTCTTT.

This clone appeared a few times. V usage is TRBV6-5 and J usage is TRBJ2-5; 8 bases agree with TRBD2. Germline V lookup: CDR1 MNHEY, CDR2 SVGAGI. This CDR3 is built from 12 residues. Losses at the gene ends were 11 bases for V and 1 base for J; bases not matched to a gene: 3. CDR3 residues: CAPGGGQETQYF. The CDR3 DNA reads TGTGCCCCGGGGGGGGGCCAAGAGACCCAGTACTTC.

CDR3 in amino acids: CASSLNRGAKTQYF. The CDR3 DNA reads as TGTGCCAGCAGCTTAAATCGGGGGGCGAAGACCCAGTACTTC. The chain has TRBV7-3 and TRBJ2-5; tentatively, D is TRBD2 (7 bases). The germline V gene has CDR1 SGHTA and CDR2 FQGTGA. The CDR3 runs 14 residues. Trimming removed 1 base from V and 6 bases from J, with 12 bases in between.

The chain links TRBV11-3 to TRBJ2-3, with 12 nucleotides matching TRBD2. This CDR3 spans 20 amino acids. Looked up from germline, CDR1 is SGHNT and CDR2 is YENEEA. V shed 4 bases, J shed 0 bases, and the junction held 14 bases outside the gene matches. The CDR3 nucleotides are TGTGCCAGCAGCTCTCCGGGGAGCTACACTAGCGGGAGGAGCACAGATACGCAGTATTTT. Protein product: CASSSPGSYTSGRSTDTQYF. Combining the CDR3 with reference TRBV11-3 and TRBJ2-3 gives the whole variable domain EAGVVQSPRYKIIEKKQPVAFWCNPISGHNTLYWYLQNLGQGPELLIRYENEEAVDDSQLPKDRFSAERLKGVDSTLKIQPAELGDSAVYLCASSSPGSYTSGRSTDTQYFGPGTRLTVL.

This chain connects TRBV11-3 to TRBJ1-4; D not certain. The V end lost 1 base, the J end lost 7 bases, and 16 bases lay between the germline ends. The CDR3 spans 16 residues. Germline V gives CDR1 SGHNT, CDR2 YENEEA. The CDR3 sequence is CASSLGKGAGSEKLFF. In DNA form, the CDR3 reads TGTGCCAGCAGCTTAGGAAAGGGCGCGGGAAGTGAAAAACTGTTTTTT.

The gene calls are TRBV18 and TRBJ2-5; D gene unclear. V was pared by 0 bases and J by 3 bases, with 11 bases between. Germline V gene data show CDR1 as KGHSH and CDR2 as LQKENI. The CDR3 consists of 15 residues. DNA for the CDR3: TGTGCCAGCTCACCACCGTTGCCGAGGAAAGAGACCCAGTACTTC. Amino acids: CASSPPLPRKETQYF.

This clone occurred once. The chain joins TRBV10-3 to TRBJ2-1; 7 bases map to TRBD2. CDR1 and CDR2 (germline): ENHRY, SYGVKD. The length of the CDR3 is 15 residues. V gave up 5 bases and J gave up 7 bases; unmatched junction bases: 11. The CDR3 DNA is TGTGCCATCAGTCGGGGGGAGGGGAAGGGGAATGAGCAGTTCTTC. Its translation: CAISRGEGKGNEQFF.

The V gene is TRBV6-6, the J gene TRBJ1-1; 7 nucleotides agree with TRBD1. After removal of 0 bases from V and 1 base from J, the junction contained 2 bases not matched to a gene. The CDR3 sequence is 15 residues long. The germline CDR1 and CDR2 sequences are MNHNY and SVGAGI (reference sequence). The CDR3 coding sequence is TGTGCCAGCAGTTACTCGGACAGGACGAACACTGAAGCTTTCTTT. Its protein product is CASSYSDRTNTEAFF.

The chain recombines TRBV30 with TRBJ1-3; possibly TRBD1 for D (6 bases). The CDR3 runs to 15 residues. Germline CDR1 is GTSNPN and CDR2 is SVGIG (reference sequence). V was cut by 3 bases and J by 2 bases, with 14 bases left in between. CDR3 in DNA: TGTGCCTGGAGGGGGGACATTCGAGCTGGAAACACCATATATTTT. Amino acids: CAWRGDIRAGNTIYF.

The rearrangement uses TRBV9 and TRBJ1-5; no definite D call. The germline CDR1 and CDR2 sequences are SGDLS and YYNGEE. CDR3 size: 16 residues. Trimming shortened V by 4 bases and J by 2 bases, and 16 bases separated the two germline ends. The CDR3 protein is CASSPGDYLGNQPQHF. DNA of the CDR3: TGTGCCAGCAGCCCCGGGGATTATCTCGGCAATCAGCCCCAGCATTTT.

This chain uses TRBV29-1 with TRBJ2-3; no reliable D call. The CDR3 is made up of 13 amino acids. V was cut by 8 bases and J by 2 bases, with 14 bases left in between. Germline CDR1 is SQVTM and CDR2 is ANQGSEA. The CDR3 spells CSFAWAATDTQYF. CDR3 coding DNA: TGCAGCTTCGCGTGGGCAGCCACAGATACGCAGTATTTT.

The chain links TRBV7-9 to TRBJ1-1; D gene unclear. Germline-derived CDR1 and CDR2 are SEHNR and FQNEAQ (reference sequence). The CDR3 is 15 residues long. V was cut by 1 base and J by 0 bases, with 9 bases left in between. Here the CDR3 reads CASSLVLSMNTEAFF. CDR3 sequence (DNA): TGTGCCAGCAGCTTAGTTCTTTCTATGAACACTGAAGCTTTCTTT.

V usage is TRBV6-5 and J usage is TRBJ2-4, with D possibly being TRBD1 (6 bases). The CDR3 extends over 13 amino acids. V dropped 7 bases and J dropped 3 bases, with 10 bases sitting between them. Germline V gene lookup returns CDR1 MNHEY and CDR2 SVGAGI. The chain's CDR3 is CASTDRFKNIQYF. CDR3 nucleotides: TGTGCCAGCACGGACAGATTCAAAAACATTCAGTACTTC.

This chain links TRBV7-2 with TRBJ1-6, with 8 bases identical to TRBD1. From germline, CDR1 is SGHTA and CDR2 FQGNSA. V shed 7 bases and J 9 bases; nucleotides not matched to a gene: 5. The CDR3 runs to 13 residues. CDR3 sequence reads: CASNQGAASPLHF. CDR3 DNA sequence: TGTGCCAGCAACCAGGGGGCGGCTTCACCCCTCCACTTT.

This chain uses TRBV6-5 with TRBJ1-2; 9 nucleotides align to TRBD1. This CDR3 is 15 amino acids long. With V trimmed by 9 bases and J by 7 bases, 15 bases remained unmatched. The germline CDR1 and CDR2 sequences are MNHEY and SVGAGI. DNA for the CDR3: TGTGCCAGTCATTCCGCCGGACAGGGGTTCAGTGGCTACACCTTC. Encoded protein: CASHSAGQGFSGYTF.

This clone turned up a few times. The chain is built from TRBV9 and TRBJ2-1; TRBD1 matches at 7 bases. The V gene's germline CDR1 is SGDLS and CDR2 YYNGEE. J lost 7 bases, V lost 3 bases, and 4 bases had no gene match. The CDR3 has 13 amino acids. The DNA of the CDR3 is TGTGCCAGCAGCGCCATCAGGGGGAATGAGCAGTTCTTC. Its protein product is CASSAIRGNEQFF.

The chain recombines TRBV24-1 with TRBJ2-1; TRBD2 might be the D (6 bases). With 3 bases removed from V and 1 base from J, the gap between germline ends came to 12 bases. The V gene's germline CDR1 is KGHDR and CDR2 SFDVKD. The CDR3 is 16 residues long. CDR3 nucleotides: TGTGCCACCAGTGATCCCCGGGGACTTTCCTACAATGAGCAGTTCTTC. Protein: CATSDPRGLSYNEQFF.

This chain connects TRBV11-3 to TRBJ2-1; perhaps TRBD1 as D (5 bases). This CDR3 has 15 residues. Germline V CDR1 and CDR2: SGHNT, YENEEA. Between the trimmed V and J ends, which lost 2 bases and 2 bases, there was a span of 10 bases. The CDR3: CASSLRQGTYNEQFF. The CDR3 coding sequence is TGTGCCAGCAGCTTAAGGCAGGGTACCTACAATGAGCAGTTCTTC.